The present TCR beta chain was sequenced within a study of blood T cell repertoires in COVID-19. Here immunoSEQ multiplex PCR was the method, and the copy in TCRdb shows in-frame clones only, minus some. The table has over 100,000 clones, around nine tenths seen once; the top ten hold around 4.6%. The CDR3 sequence is 13 residues long. The germline V gene encodes CDR1 SEHNR and CDR2 FQNEAQ (reference sequence). The germline V and J ends were trimmed by 4 bases and 7 bases, with 13 bases remaining between them. The clonotype comes from a man in his forties with acute or convalescent COVID-19. This chain links TRBV7-9 with TRBJ1-2; D possibly corresponds to TRBD1 (5 bases). Material for sequencing was peripheral blood. For the CDR3, the DNA is TGTGCCAGCAGCTGGGACTGGGTTCCTGGCTACACCTTC. As protein: CASSWDWVPGYTF.